One sample yielded the 25 T cell receptor beta chains listed below, sequenced in a study of T and B cells in COVID-19 patients. Blood genomic DNA input for TRB amplification was about 250-550 ng. TRB rearrangements were amplified by multiplex PCR with BIOMED2 TRB-A/B primers. TCRdb called the multiplex PCR reads again in MiXCR, with one record for every CDR3 protein. The sample comprises 1,200 to 1,500 distinct CDR3 sequences, approximately 26% of which are singletons, and 28% rests with the top ten. Material for sequencing was blood. These TCRs come from a human donor with active COVID-19.

The rearrangement links TRBV6-5 to TRBJ1-1; D perhaps matches TRBD1 (5 bases). V was clipped by 5 bases and J by 7 bases, with 14 bases between them. This CDR3 has 13 residues. Germline CDR1 and CDR2: MNHEY and SVGAGI. CDR3 sequence reads: CASSEAGGGEAFF. The CDR3 nucleotides read TGTGCCAGCAGTGAAGCCGGGGGGGGTGAAGCTTTCTTT.

Relative to its sample, this clonotype is large. The chain is built from TRBV6-5 and TRBJ2-5, with no clear D. Trimming removed 6 bases at V and 1 base at J, with 15 bases between. CDR1 is MNHEY and CDR2 is SVGAGI in the germline V gene. This CDR3 region has 15 residues. The CDR3 DNA reads as TGTGCCAGCAGAGACCGCGACGGGCTCCAAGAGACCCAGTACTTC. Translating gives CASRDRDGLQETQYF.

This clonotype ranks as large. This sequence joins TRBV15 and TRBJ2-7, with D perhaps matching TRBD1 or TRBD2 (6 bases each). The CDR3 length is 16 residues. V lost 1 base, J lost 4 bases, and 17 bases lay in between. CDR1 is LNHNV, CDR2 YYDKDF, per germline (reference sequence). DNA of the CDR3: TGTGCCACCAGCAGAGGGGTGGGGGGCGCTGAGTACGAGCAGTACTTC. Amino acid sequence: CATSRGVGGAEYEQYF. Full variable domain (outside the CDR3, taken from reference TRBV15 and TRBJ2-7): DAMVIQNPRYQVTQFGKPVTLSCSQTLNHNVMYWYQQKSSQAPKLLFHYYDKDFNNEADTPDNFQSRRPNTSFCFLDIRSPGLGDTAMYLCATSRGVGGAEYEQYFGPGTRLTVT.

The chain combines TRBV12-3 or TRBV12-4 with TRBJ2-7; maybe TRBD2 (6 bases). V lost 8 bases to trimming and J lost 3 bases, with 11 bases between them. The CDR3 is 12 residues long. CDR3 sequence: CASGYGGYEQYF. As DNA, the CDR3 is TGTGCCAGCGGGTACGGGGGCTACGAGCAGTACTTC.

Within the sample, this clonotype is medium-sized. The rearrangement uses TRBV30 and TRBJ1-3; D call uncertain. The V gene lost 0 bases and the J gene lost 3 bases, with 6 bases spanning the gap. The CDR3 covers 13 residues. The germline CDR1 and CDR2 sequences are GTSNPN and SVGIG (reference sequence). The CDR3 nucleotides are TGTGCCTGGAGTGTAGGCTTTGGAAACACCATATATTTT. Amino acids: CAWSVGFGNTIYF.

This clonotype is classed as medium-sized. The J gene is TRBJ2-1, the V gene TRBV27; D not certain. The length of the CDR3 is 15 residues. The germline V gene encodes CDR1 MNHEY and CDR2 SMNVEV (reference sequence). Deletions cut 3 bases from V and 7 bases from J, with 16 bases between. This CDR3 is CASSFRTTFLNEQFF. CDR3 in DNA: TGTGCCAGCAGTTTCCGGACCACCTTTCTTAATGAGCAGTTCTTC.

This clonotype was seen only a few times. The chain recombines TRBV11-2 with TRBJ2-5, with D possibly being TRBD2 (6 bases). Deletions cut 5 bases from V and 1 base from J, with 11 bases between. The CDR3 is 14 residues long. CDR1 is SGHAT, CDR2 FQNNGV, per germline. CDR3: CASSPWDFQETQYF. The DNA for the CDR3 is TGTGCCAGCAGCCCCTGGGACTTCCAAGAGACCCAGTACTTC.

In its sample, this clonotype ranks as large. This chain connects TRBV13 to TRBJ2-7; 11 positions agree with TRBD1. This CDR3 has 15 residues. V lost 1 base, J lost 6 bases, and 5 bases stayed unmatched. The germline V gene has CDR1 PRHDT and CDR2 FYEKMQ (reference sequence). CDR3 region: CASSLEGTGGGEQYF. DNA for the CDR3: TGTGCCAGCAGCTTAGAAGGGACAGGGGGAGGCGAGCAGTACTTC.

The CDR3 bases are TGTGCCAGCAGGGGACTAGCGGGGGGAAATGAGCAGTTCTTC. Residues: CASRGLAGGNEQFF. The chain employs TRBV5-6 and TRBJ2-1; 15 bases are shared with TRBD2. V lost 5 bases to trimming and J lost 7 bases; unmatched junction nucleotides: 1. Germline V gene lookup returns CDR1 SGHDT and CDR2 YYEEEE. The CDR3 contains 14 residues.

The gene calls are TRBV5-6 and TRBJ2-7; D may be TRBD2 (7 bases). V was cut by 3 bases and J by 6 bases, with 22 bases left in between. CDR1 is SGHDT and CDR2 is YYEEEE in the germline V gene. The CDR3 runs 16 residues. CDR3 DNA sequence: TGTGCCAGCAGCTGGGGGGGGGCGACCTTCAATCGCGAGCAGTACTTC. This translates into CASSWGGATFNREQYF.

By proportion, this clonotype is large. The rearrangement links TRBV29-1 to TRBJ2-7; D not certain. The germline CDR1 and CDR2 sequences are SQVTM and ANQGSEA. V shed 6 bases and J shed 6 bases, with 21 bases lying between them. The CDR3 sequence is 14 residues long. The DNA for the CDR3 is TGCAGCGTCGCTGACACGACCTACCTACGCGAGCAGTACTTC. This encodes CSVADTTYLREQYF.

The gene calls are TRBV6-2 or TRBV6-3 and TRBJ1-1, with a tentative D call TRBD1 (6 bases). V was trimmed by 6 bases and J by 4 bases, leaving 12 bases between them. The CDR3 covers 13 residues. Germline assignment: CDR1 MNHEY and CDR2 SVGEGT. The CDR3 loop reads CASRRTESTEAFF. The CDR3 region has the DNA TGTGCCAGCAGGCGGACAGAGAGCACTGAAGCTTTCTTT.

By share, this clonotype counts as medium-sized. The CDR3 is CAWRKIGTYEQYF. The CDR3 nucleotides are TGTGCCTGGAGAAAGATCGGCACCTACGAGCAGTACTTC. The chain carries TRBV30 and TRBJ2-7; unclear D gene. Germline V lookup: CDR1 GTSNPN, CDR2 SVGIG (reference sequence). V lost 3 bases, J lost 2 bases, and 11 bases lay in between. The CDR3 totals 13 residues.

Concerning this clonotype itself: A much larger clone lies a single base off, so this may be a read error. V gene TRBV30 combines with J gene TRBJ2-4, with a weak D call TRBD1 (5 bases). CDR3 size: 14 residues. CDR1 and CDR2 from the germline V gene are GTSNPN and SVGIG (reference sequence). Trimming took 4 bases from V and 3 from J, leaving 13 bases between them. CDR3 amino acids: CAWTSWQGKNIQYF. The CDR3 nucleotides are TGTGCCTGGACCTCGTGGCAGGGCAAAAACATTCAGTACTTC.

This clonotype is deemed medium-sized (0.01 to 0.1%). This rearrangement joins TRBV19 to TRBJ2-5, with 8 positions matching TRBD2. CDR3 length equals 16 residues. The V segment lost 1 base and the J segment 4 bases; nucleotides outside the gene matches: 8. Germline V gene lookup returns CDR1 LNHDA and CDR2 SQIVND (reference sequence). The CDR3 sequence is CASSIGIGLARETQYF. The CDR3 bases are TGTGCCAGTAGTATAGGAATCGGACTAGCTAGAGAGACCCAGTACTTC.

In its sample, this clonotype is medium-sized. The chain is built from TRBV12-3 or TRBV12-4 and TRBJ2-2; 7 bases are a match to TRBD2. The V gene end was trimmed by 4 bases and the J gene end by 3 bases; junction bases not matched to a gene: 8. CDR3 size: 16 residues. The CDR3 spells CASSWGLADHTGELFF. The CDR3 bases are TGTGCCAGCAGTTGGGGCCTAGCGGACCACACCGGGGAGCTGTTTTTT.

This clonotype was counted only a few times. This rearrangement joins TRBV20-1 to TRBJ2-5; D uncertain. Germline V gene sequence: CDR1 DFQATT, CDR2 SNEGSKA (reference sequence). V lost 6 bases and J lost 2, with 19 bases in between. This CDR3 has 15 amino acids. The CDR3 sequence: CSASPPRNSQETQYF. For the CDR3, the DNA is TGCAGTGCCTCCCCTCCCCGGAACAGTCAAGAGACCCAGTACTTC.

This clonotype rates as large (0.1 to 1%). The gene calls are TRBV6-5 and TRBJ2-1; D is ambiguous. Trimming took 4 bases from V and 0 from J, leaving 13 bases between them. This CDR3 spans 16 amino acids. Germline V CDR1 and CDR2: MNHEY, SVGAGI. The DNA for the CDR3 is TGTGCCAGCAGTTTCTCAGACTCGAGCTCCTACAATGAGCAGTTCTTC. Translation gives CASSFSDSSSYNEQFF.

By frequency in the sample, this clonotype is medium-sized. The chain combines TRBV11-2 with TRBJ2-1; D is perhaps TRBD1 or TRBD2 (5 bases each). The CDR3 runs to 13 residues. Germline CDR1 reads SGHAT; CDR2 reads FQNNGV. The ends were cut back, 6 bases at V and 10 bases at J, with 16 bases in the middle. CDR3 protein: CASRSTEGDEQFF. Written as DNA, the CDR3 is TGTGCCAGCAGATCGACGGAAGGGGACGAGCAGTTCTTC.

By share, this clonotype counts as large (0.1 to 1%). This chain uses TRBV12-3 or TRBV12-4 with TRBJ2-7, with 7 bases fitting TRBD2. J was trimmed by 6 bases and V by 6 bases; bases with no gene match: 14. CDR3 length equals 15 residues. CDR3 in amino acids: CASSPLALGTGEQYF. CDR3 DNA sequence: TGTGCCAGCAGCCCACTAGCGTTGGGGACGGGCGAGCAGTACTTC.

By share of the sample, this clonotype is large (0.1 to 1%). The J gene is TRBJ2-1, the V gene TRBV13; 8 nucleotides match TRBD2. V was clipped by 5 bases and J by 6 bases; unmatched bases: 12. Looked up from germline, CDR1 is PRHDT and CDR2 is FYEKMQ (reference sequence). This CDR3 contains 16 residues. The CDR3 bases are TGTGCCAGCAGCACTTCCGGGACTAGTCTAGTCAATGAGCAGTTCTTC. Protein sequence: CASSTSGTSLVNEQFF.

This clonotype is medium-sized within its sample. The chain is built from TRBV5-4 and TRBJ2-2; D not certain. V was clipped by 4 bases and J by 7 bases, with 11 bases between them. Per the germline V gene, CDR1 is SGHNT and CDR2 is YYREEE (reference sequence). The CDR3 loop spans 13 amino acids. The CDR3 sequence: CASSRDGRGELFF. The CDR3, as DNA: TGTGCCAGCAGCCGAGATGGCCGCGGGGAGCTGTTTTTT.

The rearrangement uses TRBV19 and TRBJ2-7, with 11 bases lining up with TRBD2. Germline CDR1 and CDR2: LNHDA and SQIVND (reference sequence). Trimming removed 10 bases from V and 6 bases from J; junction bases left unmatched: 5. CDR3 length: 12 amino acids. CDR3 sequence reads: CATRTSGREQYF. CDR3 DNA sequence: TGTGCCACTCGGACTAGCGGGCGCGAGCAGTACTTC. The entire variable domain, with the rest obtained from reference TRBV19 and TRBJ2-7, is as follows: DGGITQSPKYLFRKEGQNVTLSCEQNLNHDAMYWYRQDPGQGLRLIYYSQIVNDFQKGDIAEGYSVSREKKESFPLTVTSAQKNPTAFYLCATRTSGREQYFGPGTRLTVT.

This clonotype was counted only a few times. The genes are TRBV19 and TRBJ2-7; weak D call: TRBD2 (5 bases). V lost 1 base to trimming and J lost 7 bases, with 20 bases between them. Germline CDR1 reads LNHDA; CDR2 reads SQIVND (reference sequence). The CDR3 spans 16 residues. The CDR3: CASSIGVVGSDLEQYF. The CDR3 nucleotides read TGTGCCAGTAGTATAGGTGTCGTAGGGTCGGACTTGGAGCAGTACTTC.

This chain links TRBV11-1 with TRBJ2-1; 9 bases match TRBD2. The length of the CDR3 is 14 residues. Germline V gene data show CDR1 as SGHAT and CDR2 as FQDESV (reference sequence). V shed 5 bases, J shed 6 bases, and the junction held 5 bases outside the gene matches. The CDR3 loop is CASSKLAGGNEQFF. As DNA, the CDR3 is TGTGCCAGCAGCAAACTAGCGGGTGGCAATGAGCAGTTCTTC.